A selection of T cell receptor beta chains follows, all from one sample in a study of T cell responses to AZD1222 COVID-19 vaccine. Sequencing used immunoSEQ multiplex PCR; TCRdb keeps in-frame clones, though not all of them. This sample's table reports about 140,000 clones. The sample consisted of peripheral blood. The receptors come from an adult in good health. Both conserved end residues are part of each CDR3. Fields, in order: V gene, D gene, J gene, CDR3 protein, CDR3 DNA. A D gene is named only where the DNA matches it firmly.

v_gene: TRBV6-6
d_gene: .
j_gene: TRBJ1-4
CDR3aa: CASSPTAGAEKLFF
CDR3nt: TGTGCCAGCAGCCCTACGGCGGGGGCTGAAAAACTGTTTTTT

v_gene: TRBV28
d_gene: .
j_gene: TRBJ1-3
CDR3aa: CASSLGGAGWNTIYF
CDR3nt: TGTGCCAGCAGTTTAGGGGGGGCAGGGTGGAACACCATATATTTT

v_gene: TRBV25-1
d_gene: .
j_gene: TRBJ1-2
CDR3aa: CASSEVRGGGNGYTF
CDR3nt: TGTGCCAGCAGTGAAGTTCGCGGGGGCGGGAATGGCTACACCTTC

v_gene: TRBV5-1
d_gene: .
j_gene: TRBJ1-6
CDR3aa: CASSLEPEINSPLHF
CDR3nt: TGCGCCAGCAGCTTGGAACCAGAGATCAATTCACCCCTCCACTTT

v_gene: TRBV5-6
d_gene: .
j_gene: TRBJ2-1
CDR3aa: CASSLAYGLGTYNEQFF
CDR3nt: TGTGCCAGCAGCTTGGCCTACGGATTGGGGACCTACAATGAGCAGTTCTTC

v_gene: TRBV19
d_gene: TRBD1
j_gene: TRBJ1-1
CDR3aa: CASHPGTGEGAFF
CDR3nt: TGTGCCAGTCACCCCGGGACAGGGGAGGGAGCTTTCTTT

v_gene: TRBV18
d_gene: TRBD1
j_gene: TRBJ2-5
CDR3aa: CASSSGTAEETQYF
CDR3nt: TGTGCCAGCTCATCCGGGACAGCTGAAGAGACCCAGTACTTC

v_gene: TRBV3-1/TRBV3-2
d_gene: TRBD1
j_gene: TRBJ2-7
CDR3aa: CASREGTGGSYEQYF
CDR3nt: TGTGCCAGCAGGGAAGGGACAGGGGGCTCCTACGAGCAGTACTTC

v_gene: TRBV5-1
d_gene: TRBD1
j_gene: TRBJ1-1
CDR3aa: CASSSGQGGTEAFF
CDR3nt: TGCGCCAGCAGCTCTGGACAGGGTGGCACTGAAGCTTTCTTT

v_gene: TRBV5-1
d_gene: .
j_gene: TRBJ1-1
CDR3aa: CASSADQVRIEAFF
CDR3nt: TGCGCCAGCAGCGCCGACCAAGTCCGAATTGAAGCTTTCTTT

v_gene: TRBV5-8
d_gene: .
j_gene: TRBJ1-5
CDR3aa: CASSVNSNQPQHF
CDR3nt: TGTGCCAGCAGCGTGAATAGCAATCAGCCCCAGCATTTT

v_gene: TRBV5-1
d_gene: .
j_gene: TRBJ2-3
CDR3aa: CASSLEATQYF
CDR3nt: TGCGCCAGCAGCTTGGAGGCGACGCAGTATTTT

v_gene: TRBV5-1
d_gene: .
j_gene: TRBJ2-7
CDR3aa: CASSVMTGITYEQYF
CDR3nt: TGCGCCAGCAGCGTTATGACAGGTATCACCTACGAGCAGTACTTC

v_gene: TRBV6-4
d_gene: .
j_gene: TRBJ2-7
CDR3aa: CASSPERGGPYEQYF
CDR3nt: TGTGCCAGCAGTCCAGAAAGGGGGGGGCCCTACGAGCAGTACTTC

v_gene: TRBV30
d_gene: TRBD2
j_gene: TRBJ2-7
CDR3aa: CAWSKTGGPYEQYF
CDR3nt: TGTGCCTGGAGTAAAACGGGGGGGCCCTACGAGCAGTACTTC

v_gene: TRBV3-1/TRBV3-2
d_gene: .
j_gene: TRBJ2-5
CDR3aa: CASNQHSDAETQYF
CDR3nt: TGTGCCAGCAACCAACACTCAGACGCGGAGACCCAGTACTTC

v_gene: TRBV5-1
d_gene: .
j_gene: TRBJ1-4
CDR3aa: CASSNQGSDEKLFF
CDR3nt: TGCGCCAGCAGCAACCAGGGGAGCGATGAAAAACTGTTTTTT

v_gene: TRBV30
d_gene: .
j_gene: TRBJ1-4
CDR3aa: CAWGNHGGQWLVEKLFF
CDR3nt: TGTGCCTGGGGTAACCACGGGGGACAATGGCTTGTTGAAAAACTGTTTTTT

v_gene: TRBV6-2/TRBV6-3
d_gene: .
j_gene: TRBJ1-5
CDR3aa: CASSRPLTDTYSNQPQHF
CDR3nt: TGTGCCAGCAGTCGGCCCTTGACAGACACGTATAGCAATCAGCCCCAGCATTTT

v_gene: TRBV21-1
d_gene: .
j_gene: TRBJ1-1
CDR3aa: CASSSPDTIDSNTEAFF
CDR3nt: TGTGCCAGCAGCTCACCGGACACCATAGACTCGAACACTGAAGCTTTCTTT

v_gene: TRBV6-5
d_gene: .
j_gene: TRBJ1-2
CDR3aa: CASSKTSSYGYTF
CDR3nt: TGTGCCAGCAGCAAGACAAGCTCCTATGGCTACACCTTC

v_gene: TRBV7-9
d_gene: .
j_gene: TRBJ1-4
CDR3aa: CASSSETLGPTNEKLFF
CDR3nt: TGTGCCAGCAGCTCCGAAACCCTCGGTCCAACTAATGAAAAACTGTTTTTT

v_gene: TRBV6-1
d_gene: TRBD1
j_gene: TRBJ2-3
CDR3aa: CASSEFGQGGTDTQYF
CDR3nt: TGTGCCAGCAGTGAGTTCGGACAGGGGGGCACAGATACGCAGTATTTT

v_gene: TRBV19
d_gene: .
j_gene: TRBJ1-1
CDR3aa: CASSTSRQVTEAFF
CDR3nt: TGTGCCAGTAGTACCTCTCGACAGGTCACTGAAGCTTTCTTT

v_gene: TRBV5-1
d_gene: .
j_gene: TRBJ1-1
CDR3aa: CASSWSGTLSGVNTEAFF
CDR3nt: TGCGCCAGCAGCTGGTCGGGGACACTCTCTGGGGTGAACACTGAAGCTTTCTTT

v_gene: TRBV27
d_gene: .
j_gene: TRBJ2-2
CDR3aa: CASSLVGGGELFF
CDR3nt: TGTGCCAGCAGTTTAGTAGGGGGCGGGGAGCTGTTTTTT

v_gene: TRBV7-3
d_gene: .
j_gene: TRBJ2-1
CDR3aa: CASSLGLVADEQFF
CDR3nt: TGTGCCAGCAGCTTGGGGTTGGTGGCCGATGAGCAGTTCTTC

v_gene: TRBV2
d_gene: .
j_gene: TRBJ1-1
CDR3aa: CASSVAGANTEAFF
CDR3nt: TGTGCCAGCAGTGTGGCAGGGGCAAATACTGAAGCTTTCTTT

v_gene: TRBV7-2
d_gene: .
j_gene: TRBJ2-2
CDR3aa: CASSLSPGGGELFF
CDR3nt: TGTGCCAGCAGCTTAAGTCCCGGGGGCGGGGAGCTGTTTTTT

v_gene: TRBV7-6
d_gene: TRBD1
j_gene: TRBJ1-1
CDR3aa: CASSLGAQGADTEAFF
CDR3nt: TGTGCCAGCAGCTTAGGGGCACAGGGGGCGGACACTGAAGCTTTCTTT

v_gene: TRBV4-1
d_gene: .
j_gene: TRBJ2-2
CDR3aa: CASSQEQEGELFF
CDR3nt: TGCGCCAGCAGCCAAGAACAGGAAGGGGAGCTGTTTTTT

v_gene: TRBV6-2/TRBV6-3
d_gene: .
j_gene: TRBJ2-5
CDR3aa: CASSPRPGGETQYF
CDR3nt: TGTGCCAGCAGCCCCCGACCCGGGGGAGAGACCCAGTACTTC

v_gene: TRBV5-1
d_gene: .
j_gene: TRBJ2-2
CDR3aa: CASSLDRPGAGELFF
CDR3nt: TGCGCCAGCAGCTTGGACAGGCCAGGGGCCGGGGAGCTGTTTTTT

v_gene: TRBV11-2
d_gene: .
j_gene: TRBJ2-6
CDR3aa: CASSLVGGTGANVLTF
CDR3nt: TGTGCCAGCAGCTTAGTCGGGGGAACTGGGGCCAACGTCCTGACTTTC

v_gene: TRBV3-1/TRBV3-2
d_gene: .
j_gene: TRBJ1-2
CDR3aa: CASSQAGSYGYTF
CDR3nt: TGTGCCAGCAGCCAAGCAGGGTCCTATGGCTACACCTTC

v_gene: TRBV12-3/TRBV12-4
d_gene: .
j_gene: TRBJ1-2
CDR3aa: CASKRDSNYGYTF
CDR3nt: TGTGCCAGCAAACGGGACTCTAACTATGGCTACACCTTC

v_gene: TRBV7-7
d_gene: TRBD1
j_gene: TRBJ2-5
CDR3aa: CASSHPGGDRVQETQYF
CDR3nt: TGTGCCAGCAGCCACCCTGGGGGGGACAGGGTCCAAGAGACCCAGTACTTC

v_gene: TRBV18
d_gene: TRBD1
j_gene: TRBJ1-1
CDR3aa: CASSGQGANTEAFF
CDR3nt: TGTGCCAGCTCGGGACAGGGGGCAAACACTGAAGCTTTCTTT

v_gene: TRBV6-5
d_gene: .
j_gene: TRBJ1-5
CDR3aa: CASSGHRISNQPQHF
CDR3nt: TGTGCCAGCAGCGGACATAGAATCAGCAATCAGCCCCAGCATTTT

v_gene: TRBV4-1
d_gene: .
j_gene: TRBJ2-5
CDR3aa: CASSTTPLGARETQYF
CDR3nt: TGCGCCAGCAGCACTACTCCCCTAGGGGCCCGGGAGACCCAGTACTTC

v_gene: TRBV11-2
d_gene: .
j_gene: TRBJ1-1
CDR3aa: CASSLRALRTGFTEAFF
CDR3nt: TGTGCCAGCAGCCTACGGGCGTTAAGAACAGGGTTCACTGAAGCTTTCTTT